This record concerns one TCR beta chain sequence. This entry is derived from a study of technical replicates of blood from a handful of donors. Here immunoSEQ multiplex PCR was the method, and the copy in TCRdb shows in-frame clones only, minus some. The data contain about 93,000 clones, 95% of them singletons. CDR1 is SNHLY, CDR2 FYNNEI, per germline. V dropped 1 base and J dropped 0 bases, with 4 bases sitting between them. This CDR3 has 14 residues. The receptor was isolated from a human donor in good health. Sequenced: T cells isolated from PBMCs. The chain is built from TRBV2 and TRBJ1-3, with D unresolved. CDR3 DNA: TGTGCCAGCAGTGAAGGTAACTCTGGAAACACCATATATTTT. The encoded protein is CASSEGNSGNTIYF.